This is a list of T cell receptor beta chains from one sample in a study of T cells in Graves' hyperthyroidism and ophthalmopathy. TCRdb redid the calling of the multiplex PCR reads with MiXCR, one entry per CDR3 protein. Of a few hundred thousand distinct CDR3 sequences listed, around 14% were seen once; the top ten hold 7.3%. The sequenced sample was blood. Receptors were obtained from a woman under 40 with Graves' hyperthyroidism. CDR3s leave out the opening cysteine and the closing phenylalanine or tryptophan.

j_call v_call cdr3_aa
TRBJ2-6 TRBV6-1 ASSFLRSGANVLT
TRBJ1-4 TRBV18 ASSPRQDEKLF
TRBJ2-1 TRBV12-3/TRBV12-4 ASSRTSGYNEQF
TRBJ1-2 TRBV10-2 ASGAGPGGYT
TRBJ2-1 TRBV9 ASSTLLGSSYNEQF
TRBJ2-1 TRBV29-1 SVNQLAGINEQF
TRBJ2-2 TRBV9 ASSVGGAVGELF
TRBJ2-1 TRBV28 ASSRIAGGPSYNEQF
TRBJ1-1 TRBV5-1 ASRRSRGTGTEAF
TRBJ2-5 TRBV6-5 ASSYRGLYQETQY
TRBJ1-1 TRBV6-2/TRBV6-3 ASSPAGGRFVAF
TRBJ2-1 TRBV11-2 AGGLAAYNEQF
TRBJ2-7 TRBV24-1 ATSDQAGAYEQY
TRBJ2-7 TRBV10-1 ASNLRDREYEQY
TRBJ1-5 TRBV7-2 ASSLAGGYQPQH
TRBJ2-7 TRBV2 ASTLDRGTVSYEQY
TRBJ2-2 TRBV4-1 ASSPSGGFRELF
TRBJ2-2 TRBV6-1 ASSPGQGQNTGELF
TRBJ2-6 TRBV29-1 SVEDRGKTSGANVLT
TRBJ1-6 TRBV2 ARRVGGSYNSPLH
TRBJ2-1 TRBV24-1 ATSDTGYNEQF
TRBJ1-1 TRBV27 ASSLVGERRGDDTEAF
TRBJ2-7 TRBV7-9 ASRGQMKREEEQY
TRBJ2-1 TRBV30 AWSLSGLNEQF
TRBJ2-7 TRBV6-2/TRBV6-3 ASSPNPGTVSYEQY
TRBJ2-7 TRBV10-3 AISEKYRLYEQY
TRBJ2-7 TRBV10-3 AISESWGLASYEQY
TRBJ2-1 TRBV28 ASSFEEVNYNEQF
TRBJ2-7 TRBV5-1 ASSLDPGASYEQY
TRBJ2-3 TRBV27 ASSSARLAGRTDTQY
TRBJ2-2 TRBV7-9 ASSLMAGVNTGELF
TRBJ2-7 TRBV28 ASSRGREQY
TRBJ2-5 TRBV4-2 ASSQDRGLLGETQY
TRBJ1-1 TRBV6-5 ASSLKGGQAF
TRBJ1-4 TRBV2 ASRTKSATNEKLF
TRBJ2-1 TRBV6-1 ASSYPSAGYEQF
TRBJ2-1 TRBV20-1 SARATSGNEQF
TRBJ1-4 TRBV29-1 SVQTGNHEKLF
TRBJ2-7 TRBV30 AWNQQGVSYEQY
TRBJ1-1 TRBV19 ASTPGRRPNTEAF